Sequencing of this TCR beta chain was carried out in a study of blood T cell repertoires in COVID-19. Produced via immunoSEQ multiplex PCR; TCRdb's table is partial and in-frame only. The table lists approximately 99,000 clones, 88% of them singletons. The Seattle patients joined while their infection was active and were tracked longitudinally afterward. Sequences were obtained from peripheral blood. The TCR comes from a man aged 45 to 65 with COVID-19, enrolled during active disease.

The CDR3 sequence is CASRLGTGIYGYTF. Here the CDR3 DNA reads TGTGCCAGCAGGCTAGGGACAGGGATCTATGGCTACACCTTC. The rearrangement links TRBV28 to TRBJ1-2; 9 bases agree with TRBD1. The CDR3 spans 14 residues. The junction had 6 bases not matched to a gene; V was cut back by 6 bases and J by 4 bases. From germline, CDR1 is MDHEN and CDR2 SYDVKM.